These T cell receptor beta chains were read from a single sample in a study of T cell repertoires in cytomegalovirus infection. Their antigens remain unidentified. TCRdb itself ran the reads through MiXCR, one entry per CDR3 protein. This table holds about 120,000 distinct CDR3 sequences, 9.5% to 13% found once. The specimen was PBMCs, sequenced either directly or after in vitro stimulation (not recorded which). These receptors originate from a human donor in good health (CMV status not recorded). Some clones in this sample may be carry-over from other donors' samples. CDR3s include the opening cysteine and the closing phenylalanine or tryptophan. D genes are given only for firm matches. Only part of the rows carry a size: once, few, many, or a class if the clone is expanded.

TRBJ2-3 many TRBV11-2 TRBD1 TGTGCCAGCAGCCCGACAGGGACGACAGATACGCAGTATTTT CASSPTGTTDTQYF
TRBJ2-1 - TRBV28 - TGTGCCAGCAGCCGGGGCACGGGGCAGTTCTTC CASSRGTGQFF
TRBJ1-1 many TRBV7-9 - TGTGCCAGCAGCTTAGGGGGGACAATGAACACTGAAGCTTTCTTT CASSLGGTMNTEAFF
TRBJ2-1 few TRBV2 TRBD1 TGTGCCAGCATCCGGGACAGCTCCTACAATGAGCAGTTCTTC CASIRDSSYNEQFF
TRBJ2-1 many TRBV24-1 - TGTGCCACCAGTGATTTGGACACAGGGGGGGATGAGCAGTTCTTC CATSDLDTGGDEQFF
TRBJ2-1 - TRBV12-3/TRBV12-4 TRBD2 TGTGCCAGCATCCTAGCGGGGTCCTACAATGAGCAGTTCTTC CASILAGSYNEQFF
TRBJ2-1 many TRBV29-1 TRBD1 TGCAGCGGCGGACGGACAGGGTTTGACAATGAGCAGTTCTTC CSGGRTGFDNEQFF
TRBJ2-1 many TRBV7-9 - TGTGCCAGCAGCTCCCGCGACGACAGGAGAGATGAGCAGTTCTTC CASSSRDDRRDEQFF
TRBJ1-3 many TRBV7-2 TRBD1 TGTGCCAGCAGCGAGGGACAGTTTTTCTCTGGAAACACCATATATTTT CASSEGQFFSGNTIYF
TRBJ2-7 few TRBV28 TRBD2 TGTGCCAGCTTTCGCAGTAGCGGGAGGGCCGCCGAGCAGTACTTC CASFRSSGRAAEQYF
TRBJ1-2 many TRBV7-2 - TGTGCCAGCAGCTCTTGGGGGGCCTTCGAGGGTGGCTACACCTTC CASSSWGAFEGGYTF
TRBJ1-6 - TRBV20-1 - TGCAGTGCGGGTATGGGTTTTTCACCCCTCCACTTT CSAGMGFSPLHF
TRBJ2-3 - TRBV20-1 - TGCAGTGCTAGCCTAGACGGAGGAGGAGGCACAGATACGCAGTATTTT CSASLDGGGGTDTQYF
TRBJ2-3 many TRBV27 TRBD2 TGTGCCAGCAGTTTTTGGGGGAGGGCCTCTGATACGCAGTATTTT CASSFWGRASDTQYF
TRBJ2-3 many TRBV7-6 TRBD1 TGTGCCAGCAGCGGCCACAAAAGTCCAGGGGGCGTAACAGATACGCAGTATTTT CASSGHKSPGGVTDTQYF
TRBJ1-5 many TRBV12-3/TRBV12-4 - TGTGCCAGCAGTGTTAATCAGCCCCAGCATTTT CASSVNQPQHF
TRBJ2-3 many TRBV7-9 - TGTGCCAGCAGCCCACCCCCGGGGTGGGCACGAGAAGATACGCAGTATTTT CASSPPPGWAREDTQYF
TRBJ2-1 few TRBV7-2 - TGTGCCAGCCGGCACGGAGGGGCGCTCTGGAATGAGCAGTTCTTC CASRHGGALWNEQFF
TRBJ1-3 few TRBV7-9 - TGTGCAGTCACTGGAAACACCATATATTTT CAVTGNTIYF
TRBJ2-3 - TRBV28 - TGTGCCAGCAGTTTAGTGGGGGTTAGACACCTATATTTT CASSLVGVRHLYF
TRBJ2-1 many TRBV7-2 TRBD1 TGTGCCAGCAGCTTAGGTGGACAGGTCTACAATGAGCAGTTCTTC CASSLGGQVYNEQFF
TRBJ2-2 many TRBV27 - TGTGCCAGCAGTTTTCATACAGGGATGAGCACCGGGGAGCTGTTTTTT CASSFHTGMSTGELFF
TRBJ2-2 many TRBV12-5 TRBD2 TGTGCTAGTGGCCCGGGGACTAGCCGGGGCGGGGAGCTGTTTTTT CASGPGTSRGGELFF
TRBJ2-3 few TRBV6-5 - TGTGCCAGCAGTTACTCGGCGGTGAGCACAGATACGCAGTATTTT CASSYSAVSTDTQYF
TRBJ2-1 - TRBV20-1 - TGCAGTGCTAGCTCGGGAATCTACAATGAGCAGTTCTTC CSASSGIYNEQFF
TRBJ2-5 - TRBV7-2 - TGTGCCAGCACCCCTGGGAGGGGGCAAGAGACCCAGTACTTC CASTPGRGQETQYF
TRBJ1-2 - TRBV5-4 - TGTGCCAGCAGCTCCTATCGGCGGGGGAACTATGGCTACACCTTC CASSSYRRGNYGYTF
TRBJ1-2 - TRBV7-4 - TGTGCCAGCAGCTTAACGGCGGAGGGAACTAACTATGGCTACACCTTC CASSLTAEGTNYGYTF
TRBJ2-3 many TRBV5-1 - TGCGCCAGCAGCTTTTCGAACAAAGCGGCAGATACGCAGTATTTT CASSFSNKAADTQYF
TRBJ1-1 many TRBV12-3/TRBV12-4 TRBD1 TGTGCCAGCAGCCCAATTGCAGGGGGCACTGAAGCTTTCTTT CASSPIAGGTEAFF
TRBJ2-2 - TRBV19 - TGTGCCAGTAGTTGGCGTACGAACACCGGGGAGCTGTTTTTT CASSWRTNTGELFF
TRBJ2-4 few TRBV28 TRBD1 TGTGCCAGCAGCCGTACAGGGGGCCAAGGGAACATTCAGTACTTC CASSRTGGQGNIQYF